A selection of T cell receptor beta chains follows, all from one sample in a study of T cells in Graves' hyperthyroidism and ophthalmopathy. TCRdb itself ran the multiplex PCR reads through MiXCR, one entry per CDR3 protein. Among about 480,000 distinct CDR3 sequences listed, about an eighth were seen once. Sequenced input: blood. The receptors originated from a woman in her late teens or twenties with Graves' hyperthyroidism. The CDR3 runs from the conserved cysteine through the conserved F or W. The D gene is left open where the match is weak. Not all rows give a size; the values are once, few, many and, for expanded clones, a class.

d_call clone_size j_call v_call cdr3_nt cdr3_aa
- many TRBJ2-1 TRBV12-3/TRBV12-4 TGTGCCAGCAGTTCCGGGACGGCGACGGGTGAGCAGTTCTTC CASSSGTATGEQFF
- many TRBJ2-3 TRBV9 TGTGCCAGCAGCGTAGCTGCCAGGCAGGATACGCAGTATTTT CASSVAARQDTQYF
- many TRBJ2-3 TRBV10-3 TGTGCCATCACTCCGGACAGAAGAAATACAGATACGCAGTATTTT CAITPDRRNTDTQYF
- many TRBJ1-6 TRBV3-1 TGTGCCAGCAGCCATGGGACTTTGGGATCACCCCTCCACTTT CASSHGTLGSPLHF
TRBD1 many TRBJ2-7 TRBV29-1 TGCAGCGTCCCGACAGGGGGGCCTTACGAGCAGTACTTC CSVPTGGPYEQYF
- many TRBJ1-2 TRBV30 TGTGCCTGGAGTGCGGACAGTAGCCGTGGCTACACCTTC CAWSADSSRGYTF
TRBD1 many TRBJ1-2 TRBV9 TGTGCCAGCAGCGCCGGGACAGGGTACTTCGTGGGAGGCTACACCTTC CASSAGTGYFVGGYTF
TRBD2 many TRBJ2-1 TRBV7-3 TGTGCCAGCAGCTTAAATAGCGGGAGAACTCTCAATGAGCAGTTCTTC CASSLNSGRTLNEQFF
TRBD1 many TRBJ1-5 TRBV27 TGTGCCAGCAGTTATGGCAGGGGGTCGGAGCAGCCCCAGCATTTT CASSYGRGSEQPQHF
- few TRBJ1-5 TRBV12-3/TRBV12-4 TGTGCCAGCAGTTTAAGGGACGCCAGAGCGGCCCAGCATTTT CASSLRDARAAQHF
TRBD2 many TRBJ2-1 TRBV19 TGTGCCAGTAAAGTGGGAGGGCCGTCCAATGAGCAGTTCTTC CASKVGGPSNEQFF
TRBD1 few TRBJ2-3 TRBV30 TGTGCCTGGTATGGGCAGGGGGCAGATACGCAGTATTTT CAWYGQGADTQYF
- many TRBJ2-3 TRBV3-1 TGTGCCAGCAGCCGACGACTGGAACTAGCAGGTCCAGATACGCAGTATTTT CASSRRLELAGPDTQYF
TRBD2 - TRBJ2-1 TRBV5-1 TGCGCCAGCAGCTTTCGACTGCCTAGCGGTTACAATGAGCAGTTCTTC CASSFRLPSGYNEQFF
- many TRBJ1-1 TRBV2 TGTGCCAGCTGCCTCCACGACGTCGGGGCTGAAGCTTTCTTT CASCLHDVGAEAFF
- - TRBJ2-1 TRBV3-1 TGTGCCAGCAGCCGGGAGCGAATCAATGAGCAGTTCTTC CASSRERINEQFF
TRBD1 many TRBJ2-2 TRBV6-1 TGTGCCAGCAGGCCAAGGACAGGGGTCACCGGGGAGCTGTTTTTT CASRPRTGVTGELFF
- - TRBJ2-7 TRBV30 TGTGCCTGGAGTGAACAGGGAGACGAGCAGTACTTC CAWSEQGDEQYF
- few TRBJ2-5 TRBV12-3/TRBV12-4 TGTGCCAGCAGTTTAGGCCCCCTAGGGACCCAGTACTTC CASSLGPLGTQYF
TRBD2 many TRBJ2-3 TRBV20-1 TGCAGTGCTAATAGCGGGGGGGGGGATACGCAGTATTTT CSANSGGGDTQYF
TRBD2 many TRBJ2-1 TRBV11-2 TGTGCCAGCAGCTTAGTGGCGGGAGCCCCCAATGAGCAGTTCTTC CASSLVAGAPNEQFF
- few TRBJ2-1 TRBV6-1 TGTGCCAGCAGCCCGACGGCGAACACCTACAATGAGCAGTTCTTC CASSPTANTYNEQFF
- many TRBJ2-1 TRBV3-1 TGTGCCAGCAGCCAGGCTGAGCTCGGAGCGTACAATGAGCAGTTCTTC CASSQAELGAYNEQFF
- few TRBJ2-1 TRBV19 TGTGCCAGTAGTTTGACTGGCGGCTACAATGAGCAGTCCTTC CASSLTGGYNEQSF
- many TRBJ1-1 TRBV30 TGTGCCTGGAGTGTAAGTCTGGTAGCTGAAGCTTTCTTT CAWSVSLVAEAFF
TRBD2 - TRBJ2-1 TRBV6-5 TGTGCCAGCAGTTCTGCCGGACTAGCGGGATTTACCGAGCAGTTCTTC CASSSAGLAGFTEQFF
- many TRBJ2-2 TRBV7-3 TGTGCCAGCTCGGAGCTTTCCAAACCGAACACCGGGGAGCTGTTTTTT CASSELSKPNTGELFF
- few TRBJ1-2 TRBV14 TGTGCCAGCAGCAAAGGGACGGCCAGGGTTGGCTACACCTTC CASSKGTARVGYTF
TRBD1 - TRBJ1-1 TRBV5-1 TGCGCCAGCAGCTTGGGTGGACAGGGCGGGGGCACTGAAGCTTTCTTT CASSLGGQGGGTEAFF
TRBD2 few TRBJ2-1 TRBV6-2/TRBV6-3 TGTGCCAGCAAGGCGGCGGGAGCCAACTACAATGAGCAGTTCTTC CASKAAGANYNEQFF
TRBD2 - TRBJ2-2 TRBV3-1 TGTGCCAGCAGCCGAGGACTAGCGGGAGCCTCGAACACCGGGGAGCTGTTTTTT CASSRGLAGASNTGELFF
- many TRBJ2-7 TRBV11-3 TGTGCCAGCAGCCCTGGCCGGAACGCCTACGAGCAGTACTTC CASSPGRNAYEQYF
TRBD1 many TRBJ2-7 TRBV12-3/TRBV12-4 TGTGCCAGCAGTTGGGGGCCGGGACAGGTATACGAGCAGTACTTC CASSWGPGQVYEQYF
- - TRBJ2-1 TRBV19 TGTGCCAGTAGTAAACTGAATGAGCAGTTCTTC CASSKLNEQFF
TRBD1 many TRBJ1-6 TRBV6-1 TGTGCCAGCAGCGCCGGGACAGGGCTTTCACCCCTCCACTTT CASSAGTGLSPLHF
- many TRBJ2-1 TRBV7-3 TGTGCCAGCAGCTCAGGGGCAGGGGCGTCCTCCTACAATGAGCAGTTCTTC CASSSGAGASSYNEQFF
- many TRBJ2-6 TRBV10-3 TGTGCCATCAGCCCCCGGGATTCCTCTGGGGCCAACGTCCTGACTTTC CAISPRDSSGANVLTF
- many TRBJ2-1 TRBV24-1 TGTGCCACCAGTGATTTTAAGGAAATCAATGAGCAGTTCTTC CATSDFKEINEQFF
TRBD2 - TRBJ2-1 TRBV7-8 TGTGCCAGCACCTCCCGAGGACTAGCGGGAGAAGGTTCCTACAATGAGCAGTTCTTC CASTSRGLAGEGSYNEQFF
- - TRBJ1-1 TRBV19 TGTGCCAGTAGTATATGGCCCCAAAAAGAAGCTTTCTTT CASSIWPQKEAFF